The 7 T cell receptor beta chains below come from one sample, sequenced in a study of OX40 agonist ivuxolimab in advanced cancers. Method: immunoSEQ multiplex PCR; TCRdb's copy keeps in-frame clones and lacks some. This sample has roughly 90,000 clones, with around nine tenths found just once. This material consisted of CD4+ or CD8+ T cells sorted from blood, taken in a trial of the OX40 agonist ivuxolimab. These receptors were taken from an adult with an advanced solid tumor such as melanoma, head and neck, liver or kidney cancer.

The DNA for the CDR3 is TGTGCCAGCAGTTCAGCCACACCGAACACTGAAGCTTTCTTT. This translates into CASSSATPNTEAFF. This chain uses TRBV28 with TRBJ1-1, with D unresolved. This CDR3 comprises 14 residues. The ends were cut back, 4 bases at V and 1 base at J, with 10 bases in the middle. The V gene's germline CDR1 is MDHEN and CDR2 SYDVKM.

The genes are TRBV7-2 and TRBJ2-2, with TRBD1 as a possible D gene (7 bases). Germline V lookup: CDR1 SGHTA, CDR2 FQGNSA. This CDR3 is 16 amino acids long. The germline V and J ends were trimmed by 5 bases and 0 bases, with 13 bases remaining between them. This CDR3 reads CASSLPGGSNTGELFF. In nucleotides, the CDR3 is TGTGCCAGCAGCCTGCCAGGGGGGTCGAACACCGGGGAGCTGTTTTTT. The full variable domain, completed using reference TRBV7-2 and TRBJ2-2, is GAGVSQSPSNKVTEKGKDVELRCDPISGHTALYWYRQSLGQGLEFLIYFQGNSAPDKSGLPSDRFSAERTGGSVSTLTIQRTQQEDSAVYLCASSLPGGSNTGELFFGEGSRLTVL.

The chain recombines TRBV30 with TRBJ1-1, with 8 bases lining up with TRBD1. The CDR3 runs to 15 residues. Unmatched junction bases numbered 13, after V lost 4 bases and J lost 6 bases. The germline V gene has CDR1 GTSNPN and CDR2 SVGIG (reference sequence). The CDR3 nucleotides are TGTGCCTGGACCCATAGGGACAGGAAGGGTCCTGAAGCTTTCTTT. This codes for CAWTHRDRKGPEAFF.

The rearrangement uses TRBV5-1 and TRBJ1-2, with a tentative D call TRBD1 (5 bases). V lost 0 bases and J 6 bases, leaving 12 bases between the germline ends. The CDR3 runs 14 residues. Germline V CDR1 and CDR2: SGHRS, YFSETQ. The CDR3 coding sequence is TGCGCCAGCAGCTTGGAAGGCAGGGTAAATGGCTACACCTTC. This codes for CASSLEGRVNGYTF. Full variable domain (remainder filled in from reference TRBV5-1 and TRBJ1-2): KAGVTQTPRYLIKTRGQQVTLSCSPISGHRSVSWYQQTPGQGLQFLFEYFSETQRNKGNFPGRFSGRQFSNSRSEMNVSTLELGDSALYLCASSLEGRVNGYTFGSGTRLTVV.

Only one count was recorded for this clone. The rearrangement uses TRBV6-1 and TRBJ2-3; perhaps TRBD2 as D (5 bases). Trimming shortened V by 4 bases and J by 2 bases, and 16 bases separated the two germline ends. The CDR3 totals 16 residues. Per the germline V gene, CDR1 is MNHNS and CDR2 is SASEGT. CDR3 amino acids: CASSGTRTFNTDTQYF. DNA for the CDR3: TGTGCCAGCAGTGGAACTAGAACTTTTAACACAGATACGCAGTATTTT.

The rearrangement uses TRBV27 and TRBJ2-7; unclear D gene. Between the trimmed V and J ends, which lost 4 bases and 5 bases, there was a span of 12 bases. CDR3 length: 13 residues. The germline V gene encodes CDR1 MNHEY and CDR2 SMNVEV (reference sequence). CDR3 sequence: CASSSGLGNEQYF. As DNA, the CDR3 is TGTGCCAGCAGTTCCGGGCTGGGAAACGAGCAGTACTTC.

The chain combines TRBV30 with TRBJ2-7; D call uncertain. The germline V gene has CDR1 GTSNPN and CDR2 SVGIG (reference sequence). The V gene lost 5 bases and the J gene lost 3 bases, with 11 bases spanning the gap. CDR3 length equals 12 residues. For the CDR3, the DNA is TGTGCCTGGCGAACACCCGGCTACGAGCAGTACTTC. As protein: CAWRTPGYEQYF.